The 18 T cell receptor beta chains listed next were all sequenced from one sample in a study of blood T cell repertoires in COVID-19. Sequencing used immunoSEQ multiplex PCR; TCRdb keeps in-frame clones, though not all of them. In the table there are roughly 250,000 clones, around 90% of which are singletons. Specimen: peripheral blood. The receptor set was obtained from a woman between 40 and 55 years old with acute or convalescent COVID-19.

CDR3 in amino acids: CASSTRLAQDTQYF. In DNA, the CDR3 is TGTGCCAGCAGCACCCGACTAGCACAAGATACGCAGTATTTT. This sequence joins TRBV11-2 and TRBJ2-3, with 7 nucleotides matching TRBD2. V shed 5 bases, J shed 5 bases, and the junction held 7 bases outside the gene matches. In germline, CDR1 is SGHAT, CDR2 FQNNGV. This CDR3 is 14 amino acids long.

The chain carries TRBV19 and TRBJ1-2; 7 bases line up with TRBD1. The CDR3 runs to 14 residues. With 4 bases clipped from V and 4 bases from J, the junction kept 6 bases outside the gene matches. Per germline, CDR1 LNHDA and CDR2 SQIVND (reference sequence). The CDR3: CASSKGTEGYGYTF. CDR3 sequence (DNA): TGTGCCAGTAGTAAGGGGACAGAGGGCTATGGCTACACCTTC.

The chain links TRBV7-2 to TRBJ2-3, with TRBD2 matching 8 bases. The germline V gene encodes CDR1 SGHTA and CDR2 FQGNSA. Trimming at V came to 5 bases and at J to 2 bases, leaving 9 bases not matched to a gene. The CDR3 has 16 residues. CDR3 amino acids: CASSPVGGGYTDTQYF. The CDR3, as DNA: TGTGCCAGCAGCCCGGTCGGCGGGGGGTACACAGATACGCAGTATTTT.

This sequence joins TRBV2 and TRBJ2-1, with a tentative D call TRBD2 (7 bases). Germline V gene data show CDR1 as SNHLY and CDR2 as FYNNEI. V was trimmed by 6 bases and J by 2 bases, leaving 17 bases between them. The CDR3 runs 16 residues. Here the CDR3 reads CASRRGAGVTYNEQFF. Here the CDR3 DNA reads TGTGCCAGCAGGAGGGGGGCGGGGGTTACCTACAATGAGCAGTTCTTC. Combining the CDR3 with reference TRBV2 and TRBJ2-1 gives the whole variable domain EPEVTQTPSHQVTQMGQEVILRCVPISNHLYFYWYRQILGQKVEFLVSFYNNEISEKSEIFDDQFSVERPDGSNFTLKIRSTKLEDSAMYFCASRRGAGVTYNEQFFGPGTRLTVL.

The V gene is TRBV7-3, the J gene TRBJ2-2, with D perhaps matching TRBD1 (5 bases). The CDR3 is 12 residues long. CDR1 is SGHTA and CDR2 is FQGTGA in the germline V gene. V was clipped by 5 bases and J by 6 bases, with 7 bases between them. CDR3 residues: CASSGAPGELFF. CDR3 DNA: TGTGCCAGCAGCGGGGCTCCCGGGGAGCTGTTTTTT.

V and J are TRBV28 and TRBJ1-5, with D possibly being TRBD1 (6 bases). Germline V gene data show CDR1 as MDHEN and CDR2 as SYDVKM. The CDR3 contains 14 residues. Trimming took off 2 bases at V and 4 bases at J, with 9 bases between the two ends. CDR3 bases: TGTGCCAGCAGTTTAATGGACAGTAATCAGCCCCAGCATTTT. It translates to CASSLMDSNQPQHF.

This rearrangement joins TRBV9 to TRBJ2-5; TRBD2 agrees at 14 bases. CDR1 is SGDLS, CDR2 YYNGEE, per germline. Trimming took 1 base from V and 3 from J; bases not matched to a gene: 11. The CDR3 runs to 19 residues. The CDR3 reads CASSVTGLAGGPPEETQYF. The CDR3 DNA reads TGTGCCAGCAGCGTAACCGGACTAGCGGGGGGCCCACCAGAAGAGACCCAGTACTTC.

CDR3 coding DNA: TGTGCCAGCAGCGGGACAGGGGGCTCCGCAGATACGCAGTATTTT. Protein: CASSGTGGSADTQYF. The chain carries TRBV6-4 and TRBJ2-3; TRBD1 matches 12 bases. V was pared by 6 bases and J by 4 bases, with 5 bases of the junction left unmatched. In germline, CDR1 is MRHNA, CDR2 SNTAGT. The length of the CDR3 is 15 residues.

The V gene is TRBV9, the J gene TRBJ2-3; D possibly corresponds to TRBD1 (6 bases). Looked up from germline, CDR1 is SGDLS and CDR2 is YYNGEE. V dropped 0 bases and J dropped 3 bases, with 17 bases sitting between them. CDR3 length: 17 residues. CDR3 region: CASSVGIGRGSTDTQYF. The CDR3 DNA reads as TGTGCCAGCAGCGTAGGAATCGGAAGGGGGAGTACAGATACGCAGTATTTT. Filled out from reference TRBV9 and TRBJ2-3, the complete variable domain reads DSGVTQTPKHLITATGQRVTLRCSPRSGDLSVYWYQQSLDQGLQFLIQYYNGEERAKGNILERFSAQQFPDLHSELNLSSLELGDSALYFCASSVGIGRGSTDTQYFGPGTRLTVL.

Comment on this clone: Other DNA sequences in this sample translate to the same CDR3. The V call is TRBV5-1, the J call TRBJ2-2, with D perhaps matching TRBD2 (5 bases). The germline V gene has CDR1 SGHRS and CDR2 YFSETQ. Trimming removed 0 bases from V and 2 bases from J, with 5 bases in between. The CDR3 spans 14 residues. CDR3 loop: CASSLAGNTGELFF. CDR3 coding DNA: TGCGCCAGCAGCTTGGCGGGAAACACCGGGGAGCTGTTTTTT.

The CDR3 region is CASSGAGGGNQPQHF. The CDR3 bases are TGTGCCAGCAGCGGCGCGGGGGGCGGCAATCAGCCCCAGCATTTT. The chain links TRBV6-2 or TRBV6-3 to TRBJ1-5; maybe TRBD1 (6 bases). Trimming cost V 6 bases and J 2 bases, with 14 bases left between them. Germline V gene data show CDR1 as MNHEY and CDR2 as SVGEGT. The CDR3 extends over 15 amino acids.

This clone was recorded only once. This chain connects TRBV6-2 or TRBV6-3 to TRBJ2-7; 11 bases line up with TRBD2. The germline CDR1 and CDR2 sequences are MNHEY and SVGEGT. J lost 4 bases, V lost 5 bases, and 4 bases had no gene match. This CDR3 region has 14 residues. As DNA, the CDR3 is TGTGCCAGCAGTGCCTCTAGCGGGGGGTACGAGCAGTACGTC. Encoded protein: CASSASSGGYEQYV.

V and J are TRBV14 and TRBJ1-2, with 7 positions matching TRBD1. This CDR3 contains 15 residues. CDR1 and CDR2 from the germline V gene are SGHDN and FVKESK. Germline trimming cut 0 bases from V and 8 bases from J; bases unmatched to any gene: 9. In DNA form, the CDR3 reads TGTGCCAGCAGCCAAGATAGGACAGGACCCACCGGCTACACCTTC. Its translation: CASSQDRTGPTGYTF. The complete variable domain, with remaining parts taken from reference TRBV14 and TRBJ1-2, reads EAGVTQFPSHSVIEKGQTVTLRCDPISGHDNLYWYRRVMGKEIKFLLHFVKESKQDESGMPNNRFLAERTGGTYSTLKVQPAELEDSGVYFCASSQDRTGPTGYTFGSGTRLTVV.

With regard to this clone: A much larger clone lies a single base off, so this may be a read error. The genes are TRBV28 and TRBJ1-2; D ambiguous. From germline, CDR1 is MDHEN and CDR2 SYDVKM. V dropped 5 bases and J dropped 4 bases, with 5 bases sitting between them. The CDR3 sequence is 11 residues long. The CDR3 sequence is CASSLLYGYTF. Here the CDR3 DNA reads TGTGCCAGCAGTCTTCTCTATGGCTACACCTTC.

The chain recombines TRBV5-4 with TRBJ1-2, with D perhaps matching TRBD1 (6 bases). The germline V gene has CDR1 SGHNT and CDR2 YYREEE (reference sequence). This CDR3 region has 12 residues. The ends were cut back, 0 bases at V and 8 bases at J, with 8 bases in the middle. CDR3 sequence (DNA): TGTGCCAGCAGCTTGGCACAGGGCGGCTACACCTTC. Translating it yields CASSLAQGGYTF.

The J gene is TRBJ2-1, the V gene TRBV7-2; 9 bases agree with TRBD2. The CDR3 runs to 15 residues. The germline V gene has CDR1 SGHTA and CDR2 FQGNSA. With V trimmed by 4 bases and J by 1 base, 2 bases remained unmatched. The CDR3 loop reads CASSYTSGSYNEQFF. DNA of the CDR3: TGTGCCAGCAGCTACACTAGCGGGTCCTACAATGAGCAGTTCTTC.

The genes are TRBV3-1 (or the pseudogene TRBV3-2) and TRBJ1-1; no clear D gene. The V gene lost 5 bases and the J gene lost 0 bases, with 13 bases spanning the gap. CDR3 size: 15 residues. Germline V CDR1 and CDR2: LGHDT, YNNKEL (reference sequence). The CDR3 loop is CASSSLQAMNTEAFF. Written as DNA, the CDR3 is TGTGCCAGCAGCTCCCTGCAAGCGATGAACACTGAAGCTTTCTTT.

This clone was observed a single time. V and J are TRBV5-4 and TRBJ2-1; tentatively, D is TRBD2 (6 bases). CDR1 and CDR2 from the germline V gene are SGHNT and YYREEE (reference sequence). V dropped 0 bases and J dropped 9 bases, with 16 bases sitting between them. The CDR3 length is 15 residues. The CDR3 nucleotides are TGTGCCAGCAGCTTGGTTGGGGCGGGGAAGGGTGAGCAGTTCTTC. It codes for CASSLVGAGKGEQFF.